This passage covers 27 T cell receptor beta chains from one sample sequenced in a study of regulatory T cells in long-lasting Graves disease (dated by TCRdb to the early 2020s). The protocol used for the library was multiplex PCR. The sequencing machine was an Illumina HiSeq 4000. TCR beta libraries were built with iRepertoire HTBI primers and Arm-PCR amplification of CDR3 regions. TCRdb reworked the public reads: Q25 trimming with fastp, MiXCR clone assembly, productive beta chains retained. All rows with the same CDR3 protein become a single entry with the most common DNA and genes. The sample yields under 450,000 distinct CDR3 sequences; around a quarter were counted once. Roughly 28% of the sample is held by the ten biggest clonotypes. The time point label, as the study defines it: persistent/refractory GD, antithyroid drugs over 5 years with positive TRAb. For both TCR sequencing and RNA sequencing, RNA was extracted from PBMCs using TRIzol.

The sample was peripheral blood mononuclear cells (PBMCs), taken when the disease was refractory, from a patient treated with antithyroid drugs. The receptors originated from a female donor with Graves disease.

The chain couples TRBV19 to TRBJ1-2, with D unresolved. CDR3 length equals 18 residues. V was shortened by 0 bases and J by 4 bases, with 21 bases between the two germline ends. Germline V gene data show CDR1 as LNHDA and CDR2 as SQIVND (reference sequence). CDR3 amino acids: CASSIESAATTFGYGYTF. The CDR3, as DNA: TGTGCCAGTAGTATAGAGTCGGCAGCCACGACCTTTGGCTATGGCTACACCTTC.

This clonotype came up many times. The V call is TRBV7-9, the J call TRBJ1-1; no reliable D call. V lost 0 bases to trimming and J lost 0 bases, with 11 bases between them. The germline V gene encodes CDR1 SEHNR and CDR2 FQNEAQ (reference sequence). This CDR3 is 16 amino acids long. The CDR3 spells CASSLAAGNLNTEAFF. The CDR3 DNA reads TGTGCCAGCAGCTTAGCGGCAGGCAATCTGAACACTGAAGCTTTCTTT.

This clonotype was detected only a few times. The chain combines TRBV5-1 with TRBJ1-2; no firm D call. CDR1 and CDR2 (germline): SGHRS, YFSETQ. Between the trimmed V and J ends, which lost 0 bases and 1 base, there was a span of 10 bases. The CDR3 extends over 15 amino acids. Here the CDR3 DNA reads TGCGCCAGCAGCTTGGCCTGGGAACTTAACTATGGCTACACCTTC. Its protein is CASSLAWELNYGYTF.

This clonotype was detected ten times or more. The chain couples TRBV28 to TRBJ2-7; no firm D call. This CDR3 region has 14 residues. Germline CDR1 and CDR2: MDHEN and SYDVKM. V was pared by 5 bases and J by 5 bases, with 16 bases between. The CDR3 DNA reads TGTGCCAGCAGTCCAGACGGACCGGGCGACGAGCAGTACTTC. Translation gives CASSPDGPGDEQYF.

The rearrangement joins TRBV20-1 to TRBJ2-1; either TRBD1 or TRBD2 may supply D (6 bases each). Germline V gene sequence: CDR1 DFQATT, CDR2 SNEGSKA (reference sequence). Trimming took off 6 bases at V and 8 bases at J, with 14 bases between the two ends. This CDR3 is built from 12 residues. The CDR3 loop is CSATRRGYEQFF. The CDR3 nucleotides are TGCAGTGCCACCCGGAGGGGGTATGAGCAGTTCTTC.

This clonotype was counted between two and nine times. The chain combines TRBV30 with TRBJ1-1; unclear D gene. The CDR3 consists of 13 residues. The V and J ends lost 4 bases and 1 base respectively, with 10 bases between them. CDR1 is GTSNPN and CDR2 is SVGIG in the germline V gene (reference sequence). The CDR3 sequence: CAWIGQSNTEAFF. In DNA, the CDR3 is TGTGCCTGGATCGGGCAGTCGAACACTGAAGCTTTCTTT.

This clonotype was found a few times. V and J are TRBV28 and TRBJ2-7; D might be TRBD1 or TRBD2, each matching 5 bases. Trimming removed 7 bases from V and 3 bases from J, with 19 bases in between. Germline-derived CDR1 and CDR2 are MDHEN and SYDVKM. CDR3 size: 15 residues. The CDR3 is CASKIEAGSRYEQYF. The DNA for the CDR3 is TGTGCCAGCAAAATAGAGGCAGGGAGTCGCTACGAGCAGTACTTC.

This clonotype occurred many times. The V gene is TRBV28, the J gene TRBJ1-2, with D possibly TRBD1 on 5 matching bases. The germline V gene encodes CDR1 MDHEN and CDR2 SYDVKM. V shed 6 bases and J shed 6 bases, with 17 bases lying between them. This CDR3 contains 14 residues. CDR3 in DNA: TGTGCCAGCAGACCCCCAGGGTCAACGGATGGCTACACCTTC. Translating gives CASRPPGSTDGYTF.

As for this clonotype: An end of the junction differs from the germline gene, which may be a read error. The chain combines TRBV5-6 with TRBJ2-2; the D gene could be TRBD1 or TRBD2 (5 bases each). The germline gives CDR1 SGHDT, CDR2 YYEEEE. The CDR3 is 16 residues long. The CDR3 loop is CASSPGHTTNTGELFF. CDR3 nucleotides: TGTGCCAGCAGCCCAGGGCATACTACGAACACCGGGGAGCTGTTCTTT.

This clonotype appeared many times. The chain has TRBV9 and TRBJ2-7, with a tentative D call TRBD2 (5 bases). Between the trimmed V and J ends, which lost 4 bases and 3 bases, there was a span of 14 bases. Per germline, CDR1 SGDLS and CDR2 YYNGEE. The CDR3 spans 14 residues. CDR3 sequence: CASSPSQRNYEQYF. The CDR3 bases are TGTGCCAGCAGCCCTAGTCAGCGGAACTACGAGCAGTACTTC.

A note on this clonotype: One end of the junction does not line up with germline, which may come from a read error. This sequence joins TRBV7-9 and TRBJ2-1; 10 bases fit TRBD1. The germline V gene encodes CDR1 SEHNR and CDR2 FQNEAQ (reference sequence). This CDR3 region has 13 residues. The CDR3 is CAGRDRGGNEQFF. CDR3 in DNA: TGTGCCGGCAGGGACAGGGGCGGGAATGAGCAGTTCTTC.

The chain recombines TRBV7-2 with TRBJ2-7, with 9 bases that match TRBD1. Germline assignment: CDR1 SGHTA and CDR2 FQGNSA. This CDR3 is built from 17 residues. J was trimmed by 2 bases and V by 2 bases; bases with no gene match: 10. The chain's CDR3 is CASSLPSGTGNPYEQYF. The CDR3 DNA sequence: TGTGCCAGCAGCTTACCATCCGGGACAGGGAATCCCTACGAGCAGTACTTC. The full variable domain, with the rest looked up from reference TRBV7-2 and TRBJ2-7, is GAGVSQSPSNKVTEKGKDVELRCDPISGHTALYWYRQSLGQGLEFLIYFQGNSAPDKSGLPSDRFSAERTGGSVSTLTIQRTQQEDSAVYLCASSLPSGTGNPYEQYFGPGTRLTVT.

This clonotype showed up many times. V usage is TRBV5-6 and J usage is TRBJ2-5, with 7 nucleotides matching TRBD1. CDR1 and CDR2 from the germline V gene are SGHDT and YYEEEE. The CDR3 loop spans 14 amino acids. V dropped 4 bases and J dropped 9; count of bases not matched to a gene: 12. CDR3 coding DNA: TGTGCCAGCAGCCCCCTCTATATGCAGGGGGCCCAGTACTTC. Translation gives CASSPLYMQGAQYF.

The CDR3 DNA follows: TGTGCCAGCAGCCAAGTAAAGGGGCTAAACACCGGGGAGCTGTTTTTT. It encodes CASSQVKGLNTGELFF. The rearrangement links TRBV14 to TRBJ2-2, with D possibly matching TRBD1 (5 bases). This CDR3 comprises 16 residues. Germline V lookup: CDR1 SGHDN, CDR2 FVKESK. V was pared by 1 base and J by 2 bases, with 11 bases between. Based on the CDR3 plus reference TRBV14 and TRBJ2-2, the full variable domain is EAGVTQFPSHSVIEKGQTVTLRCDPISGHDNLYWYRRVMGKEIKFLLHFVKESKQDESGMPNNRFLAERTGGTYSTLKVQPAELEDSGVYFCASSQVKGLNTGELFFGEGSRLTVL.

This clonotype turned up a few times. This chain uses TRBV6-1 with TRBJ2-2; D perhaps matches TRBD1 (5 bases). V was clipped by 6 bases and J by 4 bases, with 12 bases between them. Germline CDR1 MNHNS, CDR2 SASEGT. There are 14 residues in the CDR3. DNA for the CDR3: TGTGCCAGCAGGACAGTCCCCAGCACCGGGGAGCTGTTTTTT. It yields the protein CASRTVPSTGELFF.

There are a few counts of this clonotype. The chain recombines TRBV6-1 with TRBJ1-2; D is uncertain. This CDR3 contains 13 residues. The V gene lost 3 bases and the J gene lost 3 bases, with 8 bases spanning the gap. Germline V gene lookup returns CDR1 MNHNS and CDR2 SASEGT. The CDR3 nucleotides are TGTGCCAGCAGTGATGACGGGGACTATGGCTACACCTTC. This translates into CASSDDGDYGYTF.

The chain uses TRBV7-8 and TRBJ2-7; D is unclear. Between the trimmed V and J ends, which lost 5 bases and 0 bases, there was a span of 14 bases. The CDR3 loop spans 15 amino acids. Looked up from germline, CDR1 is SGHVS and CDR2 is FQNEAQ. The CDR3 protein is CASSKNLVSSYEQYF. The CDR3 bases are TGTGCCAGCAGCAAAAACCTAGTAAGCTCCTACGAGCAGTACTTC. Full variable domain (remainder filled in from reference TRBV7-8 and TRBJ2-7): GAGVSQSPRYKVAKRGQDVALRCDPISGHVSLFWYQQALGQGPEFLTYFQNEAQLDKSGLPSDRFFAERPEGSVSTLKIQRTQQEDSAVYLCASSKNLVSSYEQYFGPGTRLTVT.

The chain links TRBV2 to TRBJ1-4; 8 bases align to TRBD1. V lost 6 bases and J lost 8; bases outside the gene matches: 8. From germline, CDR1 is SNHLY and CDR2 FYNNEI. CDR3 length: 14 residues. This chain's CDR3 is CASSSGTGYEKLFF. CDR3 in DNA: TGTGCCAGCAGCTCCGGGACAGGATACGAAAAACTGTTTTTT.

This rearrangement joins TRBV7-9 to TRBJ2-7, with D possibly TRBD2 on 5 matching bases. V was cut by 4 bases and J by 4 bases, with 8 bases left in between. CDR1 is SEHNR, CDR2 FQNEAQ, per germline (reference sequence). CDR3 length equals 12 residues. CDR3 sequence: CASSSTNYEQYF. In DNA, the CDR3 is TGTGCCAGCAGCTCGACTAATTACGAGCAGTACTTC.

This clonotype has a count of ten or more. The V call is TRBV11-2, the J call TRBJ2-1; the D is unclear. V was cut by 4 bases and J by 9 bases, with 19 bases left in between. The CDR3 has 15 residues. From germline, CDR1 is SGHAT and CDR2 FQNNGV. The CDR3 DNA reads TGTGCCAGCAGCTCGCCCGCCAGCCCTTTGAGTGAGCAGTTCTTC. This sequence encodes CASSSPASPLSEQFF.

The rearrangement uses TRBV18 and TRBJ2-5, with D tentatively TRBD2 (5 bases). Trimming removed 3 bases from V and 4 bases from J, with 9 bases in between. Germline V CDR1 and CDR2: KGHSH, LQKENI. This CDR3 spans 13 amino acids. Written as DNA, the CDR3 is TGTGCCAGCTCACCCGGGAATGGAGAGACCCAGTACTTC. Its translation is CASSPGNGETQYF. Using reference TRBV18 and TRBJ2-5 for the parts outside the CDR3, the full variable domain is NAGVMQNPRHLVRRRGQEARLRCSPMKGHSHVYWYRQLPEEGLKFMVYLQKENIIDESGMPKERFSAEFPKEGPSILRIQQVVRGDSAAYFCASSPGNGETQYFGPGTRLLVL.

J is TRBJ2-7 and V is TRBV18, with 8 bases matching TRBD1. Germline assignment: CDR1 KGHSH and CDR2 LQKENI. J gave up 2 bases and V 2 bases, and 5 bases lay outside the gene matches. The CDR3 runs to 15 residues. The DNA of the CDR3 is TGTGCCAGCTCACCAGAACAGGGGGGAACCTACGAGCAGTACTTC. The encoded protein is CASSPEQGGTYEQYF.

This clonotype has only a few counts. CDR3 sequence (DNA): TGCGCCAGCAGCTCTTCCGGGACTAGGAATTACGAGCAGTACTTC. The encoded protein is CASSSSGTRNYEQYF. The J gene is TRBJ2-7, the V gene TRBV5-1, with TRBD2 identical over 8 bases. The germline CDR1 and CDR2 sequences are SGHRS and YFSETQ. The CDR3 contains 15 residues. Unmatched junction bases numbered 9, after V lost 3 bases and J lost 4 bases. Variable domain in full (rest from reference TRBV5-1 and TRBJ2-7): KAGVTQTPRYLIKTRGQQVTLSCSPISGHRSVSWYQQTPGQGLQFLFEYFSETQRNKGNFPGRFSGRQFSNSRSEMNVSTLELGDSALYLCASSSSGTRNYEQYFGPGTRLTVT.

This clonotype has a count of ten or more. The CDR3 region is CASTRQGNYNSPLHF. Here the CDR3 DNA reads TGTGCCAGCACGAGACAGGGGAACTATAATTCACCCCTCCACTTT. The chain carries TRBV2 and TRBJ1-6; TRBD1 matches at 8 bases. V dropped 7 bases and J dropped 3; count of bases not matched to a gene: 5. This CDR3 is 15 amino acids long. Germline CDR1 reads SNHLY; CDR2 reads FYNNEI.

This clonotype was observed a few times. The J gene is TRBJ1-1, the V gene TRBV7-9; 11 positions match TRBD1. With 4 bases clipped from V and 5 bases from J, the junction kept 3 bases outside the gene matches. Germline V lookup: CDR1 SEHNR, CDR2 FQNEAQ (reference sequence). The CDR3 contains 14 residues. The chain's CDR3 is CASSSDRGRTEAFF. The DNA for the CDR3 is TGTGCCAGCAGCTCGGACAGGGGGCGAACTGAAGCTTTCTTT.

In this sample, this clonotype turned up many times. This chain links TRBV30 with TRBJ2-2, with D unclear. Trimming pared 7 bases from V and 1 base from J, leaving 7 bases between. Germline V gene sequence: CDR1 GTSNPN, CDR2 SVGIG (reference sequence). The CDR3 length is 12 residues. In nucleotides, the CDR3 is TGTGCCTCTGACGGGAACACCGGGGAGCTGTTTTTT. Encoded protein: CASDGNTGELFF.

This clonotype was seen at least ten times. The CDR3 sequence is CASSFRGSRVQYF. CDR3 DNA sequence: TGTGCCAGCAGCTTCAGGGGTTCTCGGGTGCAGTACTTC. J is TRBJ2-7 and V is TRBV5-8; a weak D match, TRBD1 (6 bases). CDR1 is SGHTS, CDR2 YDEGEE, per germline. V lost 2 bases and J lost 9, with 15 bases in between. The CDR3 spans 13 residues. Supplemented by reference TRBV5-8 and TRBJ2-7, the full variable domain reads EAGVTQSPTHLIKTRGQQATLRCSPISGHTSVYWYQQALGLGLQFLLWYDEGEERNRGNFPPRFSGRQFPNYSSELNVNALELEDSALYLCASSFRGSRVQYFGPGTRLTVT.